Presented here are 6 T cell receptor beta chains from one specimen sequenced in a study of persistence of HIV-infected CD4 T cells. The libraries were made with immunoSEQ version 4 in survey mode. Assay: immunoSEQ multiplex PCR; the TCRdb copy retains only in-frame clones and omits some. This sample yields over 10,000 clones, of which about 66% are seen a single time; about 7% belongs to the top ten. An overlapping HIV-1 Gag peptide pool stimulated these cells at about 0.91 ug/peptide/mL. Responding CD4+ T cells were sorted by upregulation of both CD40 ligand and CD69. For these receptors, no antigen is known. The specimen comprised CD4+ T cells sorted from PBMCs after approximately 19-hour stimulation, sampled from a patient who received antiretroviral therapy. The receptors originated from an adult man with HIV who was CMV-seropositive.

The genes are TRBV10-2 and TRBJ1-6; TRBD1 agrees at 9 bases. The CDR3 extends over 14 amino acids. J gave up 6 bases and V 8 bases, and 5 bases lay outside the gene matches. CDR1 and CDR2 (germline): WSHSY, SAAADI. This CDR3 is CASERGQGNSPLHF. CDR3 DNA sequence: TGCGCCAGCGAGCGGGGACAGGGTAATTCACCCCTCCACTTT.

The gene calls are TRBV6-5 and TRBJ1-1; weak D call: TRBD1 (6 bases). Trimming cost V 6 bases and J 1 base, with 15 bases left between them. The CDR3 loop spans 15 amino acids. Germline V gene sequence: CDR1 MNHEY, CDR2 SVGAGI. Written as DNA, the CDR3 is TGTGCCAGCAGGTTACAGGGTGGGGGGAACACTGAAGCTTTCTTT. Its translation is CASRLQGGGNTEAFF.

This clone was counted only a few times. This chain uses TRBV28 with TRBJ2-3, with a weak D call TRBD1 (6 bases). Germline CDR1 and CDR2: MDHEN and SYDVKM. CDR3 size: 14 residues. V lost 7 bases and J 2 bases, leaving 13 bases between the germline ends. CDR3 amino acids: CASMGTSNTDTQYF. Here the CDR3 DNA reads TGTGCCAGCATGGGGACAAGTAACACAGATACGCAGTATTTT. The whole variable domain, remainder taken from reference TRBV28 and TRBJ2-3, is DVKVTQSSRYLVKRTGEKVFLECVQDMDHENMFWYRQDPGLGLRLIYFSYDVKMKEKGDIPEGYSVSREKKERFSLILESASTNQTSMYLCASMGTSNTDTQYFGPGTRLTVL.

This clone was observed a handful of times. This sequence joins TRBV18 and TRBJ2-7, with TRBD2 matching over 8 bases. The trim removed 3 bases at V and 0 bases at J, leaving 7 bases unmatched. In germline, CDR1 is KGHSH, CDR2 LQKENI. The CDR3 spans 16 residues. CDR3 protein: CASSPALAGSSYEQYF. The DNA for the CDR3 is TGTGCCAGCTCACCTGCCTTAGCGGGATCCTCCTACGAGCAGTACTTC.

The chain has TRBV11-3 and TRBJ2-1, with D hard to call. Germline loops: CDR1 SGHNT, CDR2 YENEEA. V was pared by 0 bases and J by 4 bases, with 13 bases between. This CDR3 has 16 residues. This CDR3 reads CASSLEGSPQYNEQFF. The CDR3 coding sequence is TGTGCCAGCAGCTTAGAAGGGTCCCCTCAATACAATGAGCAGTTCTTC.

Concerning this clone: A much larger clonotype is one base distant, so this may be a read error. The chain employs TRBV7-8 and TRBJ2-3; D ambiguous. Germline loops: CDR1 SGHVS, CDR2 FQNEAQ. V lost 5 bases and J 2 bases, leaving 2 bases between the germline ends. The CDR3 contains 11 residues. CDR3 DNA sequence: TGTGCCAGCAGCCTCACAGATACGCAGTATTTT. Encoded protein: CASSLTDTQYF.